The clone carrying this T cell receptor (beta chain) was picked up many times. Its specificity is unknown. The CDR3 length is 14 residues. Deletions cut 3 bases from V and 0 bases from J, with 9 bases between. The data derive from a study of response to subunit inactivated influenza vaccine. Study-wide points: Each seasonal influenza vaccination recruits few new T cells, the authors suggested.

Via MiXCR, TCRdb re-called the RT-PCR reads, giving one row per CDR3 protein. The sample records 700,000 to 900,000 distinct CDR3 sequences, 21% being singletons. The chain carries TRBV12-3 or TRBV12-4 and TRBJ2-7; maybe TRBD1 (6 bases). The sequence was obtained from a man aged 50 to 60 who received an inactivated influenza vaccine. The sequencing here drew on PBMCs from blood, taken around 5 days after vaccination. In DNA form, the CDR3 reads TGTGCCAGCAGTTTCACGGACAGCTCCTACGAGCAGTACTTC. Translating it yields CASSFTDSSYEQYF.